What follows is one TCR beta chain and its context. What it binds is not known. The germline gives CDR1 MGHRA, CDR2 YSYEKL. Trimming pared 2 bases from V and 1 base from J, leaving 14 bases between. The CDR3 has 16 residues. The sample originates from a study of shared clonotypes between healthy human individuals. Turning to the study itself: The people who gave samples were a couple of women and a few men aged 18 to 49. Three plates were used per donor for CD4 naive, three for CD4 memory, two for CD8 naive and one for CD8 memory. Regarding the study as a whole: Generation probabilities were higher for clonotypes shared across all four sorted-subset donors than for unshared ones.

At deep level, the assay was performed. Data came from immunoSEQ multiplex PCR; TCRdb stores just in-frame clones and leaves some out. Altogether fewer than 200,000 clones are present, about 66% being singletons, with the ten largest covering roughly 10%. This sequence joins TRBV4-1 and TRBJ2-5; D ambiguous. Sequenced sample: memory CD4+ T cells sorted from blood. Specified subset: CD45RA-negative fraction. This clonotype was sampled from a man aged 30 to 39 in good health. CDR3 protein: CASSQPLVGPQETQYF. The DNA of the CDR3 is TGCGCCAGCAGCCAACCCCTAGTAGGTCCCCAAGAGACCCAGTACTTC.